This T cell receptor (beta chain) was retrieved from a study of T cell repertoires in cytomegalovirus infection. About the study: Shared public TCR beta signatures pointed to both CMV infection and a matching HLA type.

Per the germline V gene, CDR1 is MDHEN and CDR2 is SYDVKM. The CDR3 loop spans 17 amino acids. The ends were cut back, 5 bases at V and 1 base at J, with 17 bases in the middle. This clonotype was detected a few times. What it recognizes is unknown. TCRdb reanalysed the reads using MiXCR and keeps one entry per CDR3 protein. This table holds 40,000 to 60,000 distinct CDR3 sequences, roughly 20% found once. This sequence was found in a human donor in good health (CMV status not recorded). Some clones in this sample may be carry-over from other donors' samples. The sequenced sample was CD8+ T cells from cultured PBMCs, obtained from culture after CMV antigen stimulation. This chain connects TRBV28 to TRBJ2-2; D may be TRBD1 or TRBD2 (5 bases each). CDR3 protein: CASSPPSRDLNTGELFF. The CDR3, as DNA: TGTGCCAGCAGTCCGCCTTCGAGGGACCTGAACACCGGGGAGCTGTTTTTT. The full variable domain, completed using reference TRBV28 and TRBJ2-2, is DVKVTQSSRYLVKRTGEKVFLECVQDMDHENMFWYRQDPGLGLRLIYFSYDVKMKEKGDIPEGYSVSREKKERFSLILESASTNQTSMYLCASSPPSRDLNTGELFFGEGSRLTVL.